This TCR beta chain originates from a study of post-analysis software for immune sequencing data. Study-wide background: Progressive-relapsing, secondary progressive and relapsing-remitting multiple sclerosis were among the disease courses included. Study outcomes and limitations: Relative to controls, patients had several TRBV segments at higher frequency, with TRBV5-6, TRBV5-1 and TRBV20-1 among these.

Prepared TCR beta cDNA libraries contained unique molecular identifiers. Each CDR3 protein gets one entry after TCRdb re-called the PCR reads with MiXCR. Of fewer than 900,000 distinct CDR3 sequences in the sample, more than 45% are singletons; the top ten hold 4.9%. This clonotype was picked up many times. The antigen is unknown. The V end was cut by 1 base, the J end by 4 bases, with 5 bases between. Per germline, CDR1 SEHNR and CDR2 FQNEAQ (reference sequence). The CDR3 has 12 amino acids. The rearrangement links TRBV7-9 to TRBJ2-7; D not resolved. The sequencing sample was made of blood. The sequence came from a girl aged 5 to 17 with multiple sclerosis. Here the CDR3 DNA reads TGTGCCAGCAGCTTAGGTCGGTACGAGCAGTACTTC. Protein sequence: CASSLGRYEQYF.